A selection of T cell receptor beta chains follows, all from one sample in a study of cytomegalovirus exposure and HLA in healthy donors. Sequencing was performed with immunoSEQ multiplex PCR; in TCRdb, only in-frame clones are kept and a portion is missing. The repertoire holds some 190,000 clones, with 60% to 80% as singletons. Sequencing input: PBMCs. These receptors came from a woman between 18 and 29 years old in good health and CMV-seronegative. CDR3s leave out the opening cysteine and the closing phenylalanine or tryptophan. Not every row has a clone size; where given, it reads once, few, many or a size class.

size	V	J	CDR3
.	TRBV28	TRBJ1-4	ASSRVDGEKLF
.	TRBV15	TRBJ1-3	ATSRDQGPGNTIY
.	TRBV4-3	TRBJ2-3	ASSQTGTSGRTDTQY
.	TRBV28	TRBJ2-7	ASSPDIGTSYEQY
few	TRBV6-6	TRBJ2-7	ASSRPPEVYEQY
few	TRBV27	TRBJ1-1	ASSPGTGGSEAF
few	TRBV6-6	TRBJ2-7	ASSYGVSYEQY
.	TRBV2	TRBJ1-2	ASSGDRGPVDGGYT
once	TRBV27	TRBJ2-2	ASSLGTHSNTGELF
.	TRBV9	TRBJ2-4	ASSVGTGGGNIQY
few	TRBV5-6	TRBJ2-7	ASSRDDRDFSEQY
.	TRBV28	TRBJ1-2	ASSSSRTYGYT